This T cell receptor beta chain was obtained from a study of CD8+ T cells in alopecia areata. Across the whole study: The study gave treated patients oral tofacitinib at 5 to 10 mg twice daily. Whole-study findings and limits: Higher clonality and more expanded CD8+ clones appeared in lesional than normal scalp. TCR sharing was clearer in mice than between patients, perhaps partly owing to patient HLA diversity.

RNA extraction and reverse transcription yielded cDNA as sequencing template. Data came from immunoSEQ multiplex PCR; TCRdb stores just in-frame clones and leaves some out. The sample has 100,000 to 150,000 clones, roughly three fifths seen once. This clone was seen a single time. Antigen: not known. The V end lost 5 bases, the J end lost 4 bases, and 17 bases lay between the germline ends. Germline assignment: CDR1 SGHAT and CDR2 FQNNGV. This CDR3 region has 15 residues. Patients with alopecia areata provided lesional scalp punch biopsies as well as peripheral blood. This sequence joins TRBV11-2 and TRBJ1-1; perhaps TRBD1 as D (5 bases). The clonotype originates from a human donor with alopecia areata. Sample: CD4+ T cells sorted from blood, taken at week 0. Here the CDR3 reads CASSIKGFGTTEAFF. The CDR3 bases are TGTGCCAGCAGCATTAAAGGGTTTGGGACCACTGAAGCTTTCTTT.